One sample yielded the 4 T cell receptor beta chains listed below, sequenced in a study of OX40 agonist ivuxolimab in advanced cancers. The assay was immunoSEQ multiplex PCR, and TCRdb's table has in-frame clones only and misses some. This table holds 35,000 or so clones, around 82% found once. Sequences were derived from CD4+ or CD8+ T cells sorted from blood, sampled in a trial of the OX40 agonist ivuxolimab. The source is an adult with an advanced solid tumor such as melanoma, head and neck, liver or kidney cancer.

The gene calls are TRBV7-6 and TRBJ2-7; D ambiguous. The germline V gene has CDR1 SGHVS and CDR2 FNYEAQ. The CDR3 is 15 amino acids. Trimming removed 5 bases at V and 4 bases at J, with 18 bases between. CDR3 sequence (DNA): TGTGCCAGCAGCGCAGGCCCCCCGAAGTTTTACGAGCAGTACTTC. The encoded protein is CASSAGPPKFYEQYF. Full variable domain (rest looked up from reference TRBV7-6 and TRBJ2-7): GAGVSQSPRYKVTKRGQDVALRCDPISGHVSLYWYRQALGQGPEFLTYFNYEAQQDKSGLPNDRFSAERPEGSISTLTIQRTEQRDSAMYRCASSAGPPKFYEQYFGPGTRLTVT.

The V gene is TRBV5-5, the J gene TRBJ1-5; 8 positions match TRBD1. Looked up from germline, CDR1 is SGHKS and CDR2 is YYEKEE (reference sequence). J gave up 4 bases and V 2 bases, and 5 bases lay outside the gene matches. The CDR3 consists of 15 residues. The CDR3 nucleotides read TGTGCCAGCAGCTTCGACAGGGGCCTAAATCAGCCCCAGCATTTT. It codes for CASSFDRGLNQPQHF.

The gene calls are TRBV7-9 and TRBJ2-3; D might be TRBD2 (6 bases). Germline V gives CDR1 SEHNR, CDR2 FQNEAQ (reference sequence). Trimming left V 5 bases short and J 0 bases short, with 12 bases between. The CDR3 has 15 amino acids. The CDR3 spells CASSRPSESTDTQYF. The CDR3 DNA sequence: TGTGCCAGCAGCCGACCTAGCGAAAGCACAGATACGCAGTATTTT.

The CDR3 reads CASRVEAGRHEQFF. The CDR3, as DNA: TGTGCCAGCAGAGTTGAAGCGGGACGCCATGAGCAGTTCTTC. This chain uses TRBV7-9 with TRBJ2-1, with 7 bases lining up with TRBD2. Germline CDR1 is SEHNR and CDR2 is FQNEAQ (reference sequence). The CDR3 covers 14 residues. Trimming took 6 bases from V and 8 from J; bases not matched to a gene: 10.